A selection of T cell receptor beta chains follows, all from one sample in a study of OX40 agonist ivuxolimab in advanced cancers. Sequenced by immunoSEQ multiplex PCR; TCRdb stores in-frame clones only, minus some. The data show about 29,000 clones, 80% to 95% seen once. This sample comprised CD4+ or CD8+ T cells sorted from blood, obtained in a trial of the OX40 agonist ivuxolimab. The receptors were sampled from an adult with an advanced solid tumor such as melanoma, head and neck, liver or kidney cancer. Each CDR3 is given with its conserved first and last residue. The D gene is left open where the match is weak. The listing skips clone size in some rows; elsewhere it reads once, few, many or a size class.

d_gene,abundance,v_gene,j_gene,CDR3nt,CDR3aa
.,.,TRBV29-1,TRBJ2-3,TGCAGCGTTGAATTGGGGCATGGGGCCCCAGATACGCAGTATTTT,CSVELGHGAPDTQYF
.,.,TRBV11-2,TRBJ1-3,TGTGCCAGCAGCTTAACAGGAAACACCATATATTTT,CASSLTGNTIYF
TRBD1,.,TRBV12-5,TRBJ2-7,TGTGCTAGTGGTTTGGCCGGAACAGGGGGTGGCTACTACGAGCAGTACTTC,CASGLAGTGGGYYEQYF
.,once,TRBV7-3,TRBJ2-2,TGTGCCAGCAGCCACGATCCCGGGGGCGAGAACACCGGGGAGCTGTTTTTT,CASSHDPGGENTGELFF
TRBD2,.,TRBV27,TRBJ2-2,TGTGCCAGCAGTTTATCGACTAGCGGGAATACCGGGGAGCTGTTTTTT,CASSLSTSGNTGELFF
.,few,TRBV27,TRBJ2-3,TGTGCCAGCACCGACCGGGAACCAGATACGCAGTATTTT,CASTDREPDTQYF
TRBD2,.,TRBV10-1,TRBJ2-1,TGCGCCAGCAGTGAGGCGGGAGACTACAATGAGCAGTTCTTC,CASSEAGDYNEQFF
.,.,TRBV27,TRBJ2-1,TGTGCCAGCAGATTATCGCTGGGGCAGGGGCACGGAAATGAGCAGTTCTTC,CASRLSLGQGHGNEQFF
TRBD1,.,TRBV27,TRBJ1-1,TGTGCCAGCAGTCTGACAGGGGTTTTAGGAACTGAAGCTTTCTTT,CASSLTGVLGTEAFF
TRBD2,once,TRBV4-1,TRBJ2-5,TGCGCCAGCAGCCAAGACCTTAGCGGGGTCTCCCCTCAAGAGACCCAGTACTTC,CASSQDLSGVSPQETQYF
.,.,TRBV7-9,TRBJ2-5,TGTGCCAGCAGCTTAGTCGAAGAGACCCAGTACTTC,CASSLVEETQYF
TRBD2,.,TRBV2,TRBJ2-3,TGTGCCAGCAGCCCAAGGATGGGACTAGCGGGGATTGGGGATACGCAGTATTTT,CASSPRMGLAGIGDTQYF
.,once,TRBV4-3,TRBJ1-1,TGCGCCAGCAGCCAAGTTAGGAGCACTGAAGCTTTCTTT,CASSQVRSTEAFF
.,.,TRBV6-5,TRBJ1-3,TGTGCCAGCAGTTACTTCGACGGGTCTGGAGGAAACACCATATATTTT,CASSYFDGSGGNTIYF
TRBD1,.,TRBV10-2,TRBJ1-5,TGCGCCAGCGCCGATCGGGGACAGGGCCTTCAGCCCCAGCATTTT,CASADRGQGLQPQHF
TRBD1,.,TRBV9,TRBJ1-1,TGTGCCAGCAGCGAGAATACAGGGGATGAAGCTTTCTTT,CASSENTGDEAFF
.,.,TRBV27,TRBJ1-5,TGTGCCAGCAGTTTAAGGGACAACAATCAGCCCCAGCATTTT,CASSLRDNNQPQHF
.,.,TRBV5-6,TRBJ1-2,TGTGCCAGCAGCGCATTCAACTATGGCTACACCTTC,CASSAFNYGYTF
.,.,TRBV19,TRBJ2-7,TGTGCCAGTAGTGCGACTAGCAGGGGCTACGAGCAGTACTTC,CASSATSRGYEQYF
.,.,TRBV6-5,TRBJ1-1,TGTGCCAGCACGCCGTTCGGGTTAAACACTGAAGCTTTCTTT,CASTPFGLNTEAFF
.,.,TRBV29-1,TRBJ2-7,TGCAGCGTTGTTGCGGGGACCTACGAGCAGTACTTC,CSVVAGTYEQYF
TRBD1,.,TRBV6-5,TRBJ2-7,TGTGCCAGCAGCCGGACCGGGGACAGTGCCTACGAGCAGTACTTC,CASSRTGDSAYEQYF
TRBD2,.,TRBV7-2,TRBJ2-1,TGTGCCAGCAGCTTTAGCGGGAACGCCTACAATGAGCAGTTCTTC,CASSFSGNAYNEQFF
.,.,TRBV10-3,TRBJ2-3,TGTGCCATCAGTGAGTCGTGGTCCGCCAACTTTTTTGATACGCAGTATTTT,CAISESWSANFFDTQYF
.,.,TRBV27,TRBJ2-5,TGTGCCAGCAGTTTGTTTTACCAAGAGACCCAGTACTTC,CASSLFYQETQYF
.,.,TRBV2,TRBJ1-2,TGTGCCAGCAGTGAAGACACAGGTTATGGCTACACCTTC,CASSEDTGYGYTF
.,.,TRBV7-8,TRBJ2-7,TGTGCCAGCAGCGGCAACCCCTACGAGCAGTACTTC,CASSGNPYEQYF
.,.,TRBV4-2,TRBJ1-1,TGTGCCAGCAGCCCTCGAGGAGGGGCGAACACTGAAGCTTTCTTT,CASSPRGGANTEAFF
.,.,TRBV5-5,TRBJ2-7,TGTGCCAGCAGGACGGAGACGATGTGGTACTTC,CASRTETMWYF
.,.,TRBV9,TRBJ2-2,TGTGCCAGCAGCGTCCTGAAAAACGGGGAGCTGTTTTTT,CASSVLKNGELFF
TRBD1,.,TRBV2,TRBJ1-3,TGTGCCAGCAGTGAAAGGACAGGACCTGTAACCATATATTTT,CASSERTGPVTIYF
TRBD2,.,TRBV29-1,TRBJ2-1,TGCAGCGTTCCAGCGGGGGGGCGAGAGCAGTTCTTC,CSVPAGGREQFF
.,.,TRBV7-2,TRBJ1-1,TGTGCCAGCAGACAAAACACTGAAGCTTTCTTT,CASRQNTEAFF
.,.,TRBV27,TRBJ2-1,TGTGCCAGCAGTTTGGCAGCCTGGGATGAGCAGTTCTTC,CASSLAAWDEQFF
.,.,TRBV9,TRBJ2-1,TGTGCCAGCAGCGTATGGGGGACATCATACAATGAGCAGTTCTTC,CASSVWGTSYNEQFF
.,once,TRBV30,TRBJ1-1,TGTGCCTGGAGTGGAGGGGGGCTTGAAGCTTTCTTT,CAWSGGGLEAFF
TRBD2,.,TRBV29-1,TRBJ2-1,TGCAGCGTCCTACTAGCGGTTTCGAATGTGAATGAGCAGTTCTTC,CSVLLAVSNVNEQFF